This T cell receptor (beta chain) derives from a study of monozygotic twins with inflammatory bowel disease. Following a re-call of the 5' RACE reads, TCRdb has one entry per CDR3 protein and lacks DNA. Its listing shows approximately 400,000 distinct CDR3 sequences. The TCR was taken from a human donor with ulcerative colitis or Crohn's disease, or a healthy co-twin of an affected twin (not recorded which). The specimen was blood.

The chain's CDR3 is CASSLTRVGTEAFF. The rearrangement joins TRBV5-1 to TRBJ1-1. The CDR3 has 14 residues. Germline assignment: CDR1 SGHRS and CDR2 YFSETQ.